This T cell receptor (beta chain) was sequenced during a study of STAT5B mutations in CD4+ large granular lymphocyte leukemia. Turning to this clone: What it binds is unknown.

CDR3 size: 14 residues. The germline CDR1 and CDR2 sequences are SGDLS and YYNGEE. Trimming pared 2 bases from V and 4 bases from J, leaving 12 bases between. Assay: immunoSEQ multiplex PCR; the TCRdb copy retains only in-frame clones and omits some. The sample shows fewer than 50,000 clones, 86% of them seen only once. Whole-study results and caveats: TRBV06-family usage was enriched in top patient clones (8/27) versus controls (2/35).

The material sequenced was CD4+ T cells from blood buffy coats. The sequence was collected from a human donor in good health. The genes are TRBV9 and TRBJ2-5, with a weak D call TRBD2 (6 bases). CDR3 sequence reads: CASSVRENGETQYF. CDR3 sequence (DNA): TGTGCCAGCAGCGTTCGGGAGAATGGAGAGACCCAGTACTTC.